The rows below give T cell receptor beta chains drawn from one sample of a study of T cells in Graves' hyperthyroidism and ophthalmopathy. MiXCR, run by TCRdb on the multiplex PCR reads, gives a single entry per CDR3 protein. The table includes fewer than 500,000 distinct CDR3 sequences, approximately 14% detected once. The specimen sequenced was blood. Every receptor here comes from a woman between 25 and 40 years old with Graves' ophthalmopathy. CDR3s include the opening cysteine and the closing phenylalanine or tryptophan. D genes are given only for firm matches. Clone size appears in some rows only: once, few, many, or a class for an expanded clone.

clone_size j_call cdr3_length v_call d_call cdr3_nt cdr3_aa
NA TRBJ1-2 13 TRBV7-2 NA TGTGCCAGCACCCCGGGACCCAATGAGGGCTACACCTTC CASTPGPNEGYTF
many TRBJ1-4 16 TRBV7-9 TRBD1 TGTGCCAGCAGCTTTAGACAGGGTGAGCCTAATGAAAAACTGTTTTTT CASSFRQGEPNEKLFF
many TRBJ2-2 15 TRBV5-8 TRBD1 TGTGCCAGCAGCCTGCTAGGGGGCGGCACCGGGGAGCTGTTTTTT CASSLLGGGTGELFF
many TRBJ1-2 15 TRBV19 TRBD1 TGTGCCAGTAGTATCTGGGACAGGGCGGCGTATGGCTACACCTTC CASSIWDRAAYGYTF
many TRBJ1-6 14 TRBV18 TRBD1 TGTGCCAGCTCACCGGGACAGGTGGTTTCACCCCTCCACTTT CASSPGQVVSPLHF
NA TRBJ1-2 16 TRBV5-5 NA TGTGCCAGCAGCGTATCACCGGTGGGGGAGGGCTATGGCTACACCTTC CASSVSPVGEGYGYTF
many TRBJ1-2 17 TRBV28 NA TGTGCCAGCAGTTTACATGGTTATCTCACCTCTAACTATGGCTACACCTTC CASSLHGYLTSNYGYTF
many TRBJ2-5 14 TRBV28 TRBD1 TGTGCCAGCAGCGATACAGGGGGCCAAGAGACCCAGTACTTC CASSDTGGQETQYF
NA TRBJ1-2 12 TRBV2 NA TGTGCCAGCAGCAGTTACCTAAATGGCTACACCTTC CASSSYLNGYTF
NA TRBJ1-2 15 TRBV5-5 TRBD1 TGTGCCAGCAGCTCCGGGACAGGGACTAACTATGGCTACACCTTC CASSSGTGTNYGYTF
NA TRBJ1-2 15 TRBV7-6 TRBD1 TGTGCCAGCAGCTTAGTCGTGACAGGGGGCGATGGCTACACCTTC CASSLVVTGGDGYTF
NA TRBJ2-7 12 TRBV10-1 NA TGCGCCAGCAGTGAAAACTGGGACGAGCAGTACTTC CASSENWDEQYF
many TRBJ2-7 16 TRBV28 NA TGTGCCAGCAGTCTTTCGCCCCGGGGGAGCTCCTACGAGCAGTACTTC CASSLSPRGSSYEQYF
NA TRBJ1-2 14 TRBV4-1 TRBD1 TGCGCCAGCAGCCAAGTCGCAGGGGGCTATGGCTACACCTTC CASSQVAGGYGYTF
NA TRBJ2-2 15 TRBV7-8 NA TGTGCCAGCAGCAATCCTTGGGCCATTAGTCGGGAGCTGTTTTTT CASSNPWAISRELFF
many TRBJ1-6 13 TRBV7-3 NA TGTGCCAGCAGCTTACACGTAGGATCACCCCTCCACTTT CASSLHVGSPLHF
many TRBJ1-5 18 TRBV7-3 NA TGTGCCAGCAGCTCCACCACTTTGTGGGCAGAACACAATCAGCCCCAGCATTTT CASSSTTLWAEHNQPQHF
many TRBJ2-2 14 TRBV4-1 NA TGCGCCAGCAGCCAAGAAAAGTATCCCGGGGAGCTGTTTTTT CASSQEKYPGELFF
NA TRBJ1-5 15 TRBV7-9 NA TGTGCCAGCAGCTTAGGGGCAGGGTACAGTCAGCCCCAGCATTTT CASSLGAGYSQPQHF
many TRBJ1-5 13 TRBV27 NA TGTGCCAGCACCCCGGGCTCTGATCAGCCCCAGCATTTT CASTPGSDQPQHF
many TRBJ1-1 15 TRBV7-3 NA TGTGCCAGCAGCTCCTCAGGGGCGAAGAACACTGAAGCTTTCTTT CASSSSGAKNTEAFF
many TRBJ1-2 14 TRBV18 TRBD1 TGTGCCAGCTCACCACCGACAGGGAGCTATGGCTACACCTTC CASSPPTGSYGYTF
many TRBJ1-6 17 TRBV5-5 NA TGTGCCAGCAGCTTGGTACACAGGAGCTCCTATAATTCACCCCTCCACTTT CASSLVHRSSYNSPLHF
NA TRBJ2-3 16 TRBV9 NA TGTGCCAGCAGCCCAGGTAGAGGGAGAGGCACAGATACGCAGTATTTT CASSPGRGRGTDTQYF
many TRBJ2-2 15 TRBV2 TRBD1 TGTGCCAGGTCGGGACAGGGGGTGAACACCGGGGAGCTGTTTTTT CARSGQGVNTGELFF
NA TRBJ2-7 12 TRBV28 NA TGTGCCAGCAGCCTCAAGGGGAACGAGCAGTCCTTC CASSLKGNEQSF
many TRBJ1-5 13 TRBV20-1 NA TGCAGTGCTAGGGGACCGCCAAATCAGCCCCAGCATTTT CSARGPPNQPQHF
NA TRBJ2-3 14 TRBV29-1 NA TGCAGCGTTCCAACTAACAGGGGCACAGATACGCAGTATTTT CSVPTNRGTDTQYF
many TRBJ2-1 14 TRBV20-1 TRBD1 TGCAGTGCTCTACAGGGGGGACCTTACAATGAGCAGTTCTTC CSALQGGPYNEQFF
many TRBJ2-7 15 TRBV27 NA TGTGCCAGCAGTTTAGCCGAAACAGGGGCGGGGGAGCAGTACTTC CASSLAETGAGEQYF
many TRBJ2-7 13 TRBV7-8 TRBD1 TGTGCCAGCGCGACAGGGGGGGCAAACGAGCAGTACTTC CASATGGANEQYF
many TRBJ2-6 14 TRBV3-1 NA TGTGCCAGCAGCCAGAATTTGGGGGCCAACGTCCTGACTTTC CASSQNLGANVLTF